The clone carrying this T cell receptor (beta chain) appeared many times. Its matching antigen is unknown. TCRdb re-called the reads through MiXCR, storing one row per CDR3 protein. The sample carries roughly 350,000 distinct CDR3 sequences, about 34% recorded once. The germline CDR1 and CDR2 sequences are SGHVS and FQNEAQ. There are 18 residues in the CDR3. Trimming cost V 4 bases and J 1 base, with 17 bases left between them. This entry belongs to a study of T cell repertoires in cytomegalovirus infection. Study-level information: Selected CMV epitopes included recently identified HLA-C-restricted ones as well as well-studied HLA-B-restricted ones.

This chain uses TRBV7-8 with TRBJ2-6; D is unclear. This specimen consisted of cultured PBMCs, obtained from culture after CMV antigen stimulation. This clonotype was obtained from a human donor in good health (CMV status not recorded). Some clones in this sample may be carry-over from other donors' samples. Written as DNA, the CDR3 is TGTGCCAGCAGCTCCCGTTTAGGCTGGCAGTCTGGGGCCAACGTCCTGACTTTC. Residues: CASSSRLGWQSGANVLTF.